Shown below are 20 T cell receptor beta chains from a single sample sequenced in a study of neoadjuvant anti-PD-1 for oral cavity cancer. The method was immunoSEQ multiplex PCR; TCRdb's version includes in-frame clones alone and lacks a portion of them. The sample lists 14,000 or so clones, roughly 69% occurring once. The sample was PBMCs, taken before nivolumab (anti-PD-1) treatment. Source of these receptors: a person aged 40 to 85 with oral cavity squamous cell carcinoma.

The chain combines TRBV4-1 with TRBJ1-1, with 7 positions matching TRBD1. The CDR3 covers 18 residues. Germline lookup yields CDR1 MGHRA and CDR2 YSYEKL. With 1 base clipped from V and 2 bases from J, the junction kept 13 bases outside the gene matches. CDR3 sequence (DNA): TGCGCCAGCAGCCAAGCTTTGACAGGGCCGTCGACAAACACTGAAGCTTTCTTT. The encoded protein is CASSQALTGPSTNTEAFF.

The chain joins TRBV5-1 to TRBJ1-1; 7 positions match TRBD1. The CDR3 is made up of 13 amino acids. Germline CDR1 and CDR2: SGHRS and YFSETQ. Trimming cost V 5 bases and J 8 bases; bases outside gene matches: 9. CDR3 residues: CASSSETGFEAFF. Here the CDR3 DNA reads TGCGCCAGCAGTAGCGAGACAGGGTTCGAAGCTTTCTTT.

V is TRBV10-1 and J is TRBJ2-3; D gene unclear. This CDR3 contains 14 residues. Trimming left V 4 bases short and J 4 bases short, with 12 bases between. Germline loops: CDR1 WNHNN, CDR2 SYGVQD (reference sequence). CDR3 amino acids: CASSAGQSPDTQYF. DNA for the CDR3: TGCGCCAGCAGTGCCGGCCAGTCTCCAGATACGCAGTATTTT.

This rearrangement joins TRBV10-3 to TRBJ1-1, with 7 bases fitting TRBD1. The V segment lost 2 bases and the J segment 0 bases; nucleotides outside the gene matches: 6. The germline CDR1 and CDR2 sequences are ENHRY and SYGVKD. CDR3 length: 16 residues. Written as DNA, the CDR3 is TGTGCCATCAGTGAGGAGACAGGGCCCTTGAACACTGAAGCTTTCTTT. Translating it yields CAISEETGPLNTEAFF.

This clone was seen a handful of times. The rearrangement joins TRBV4-1 to TRBJ2-7; 9 positions agree with TRBD2. After removal of 6 bases from V and 3 bases from J, the junction contained 12 bases not matched to a gene. The length of the CDR3 is 16 residues. CDR1 and CDR2 (germline): MGHRA, YSYEKL. CDR3 residues: CASSLSGGRAIYEQYF. As DNA, the CDR3 is TGCGCCAGCAGTTTATCCGGCGGGAGGGCCATCTACGAGCAGTACTTC.

This sequence joins TRBV28 and TRBJ2-3; 9 bases match TRBD1. The CDR3 length is 16 residues. Germline V gives CDR1 MDHEN, CDR2 SYDVKM. J lost 5 bases, V lost 7 bases, and 13 bases had no gene match. Here the CDR3 reads CASTFTWRDREDTQYF. The DNA of the CDR3 is TGTGCCAGCACGTTCACCTGGCGGGACAGGGAAGATACGCAGTATTTT.

The chain combines TRBV7-9 with TRBJ2-2; 9 nucleotides agree with TRBD2. The germline CDR1 and CDR2 sequences are SEHNR and FQNEAQ (reference sequence). V gave up 5 bases and J gave up 1 base; unmatched junction bases: 2. This CDR3 comprises 15 residues. CDR3: CASSPRGGNTGELFF. Written as DNA, the CDR3 is TGTGCCAGCAGCCCGCGGGGGGGGAACACCGGGGAGCTGTTTTTT. Variable domain in full (rest from reference TRBV7-9 and TRBJ2-2): DTGVSQNPRHKITKRGQNVTFRCDPISEHNRLYWYRQTLGQGPEFLTYFQNEAQLEKSRLLSDRFSAERPKGSFSTLEIQRTEQGDSAMYLCASSPRGGNTGELFFGEGSRLTVL.

The V call is TRBV28, the J call TRBJ1-5, with TRBD1 as a possible D gene (5 bases). The V gene lost 3 bases and the J gene lost 6 bases, with 6 bases spanning the gap. The CDR3 is 12 amino acids. Germline V CDR1 and CDR2: MDHEN, SYDVKM. The CDR3 coding sequence is TGTGCCAGCAGTTTCCAGGGTCAGCCCCAGCATTTT. It translates to CASSFQGQPQHF.

The chain recombines TRBV2 with TRBJ1-4; D gene ambiguous. In germline, CDR1 is SNHLY, CDR2 FYNNEI. The CDR3 extends over 15 amino acids. Trimming took off 4 bases at V and 7 bases at J, with 16 bases between the two ends. The CDR3 loop reads CASSGARIFGEKLFF. The DNA for the CDR3 is TGTGCCAGCAGTGGGGCCAGAATTTTCGGTGAAAAACTGTTTTTT.

This clone was picked up a small number of times. The rearrangement joins TRBV4-1 to TRBJ2-7, with D perhaps TRBD1 (5 bases). The germline gives CDR1 MGHRA, CDR2 YSYEKL. The CDR3 is 14 residues long. Trimming removed 0 bases at V and 4 bases at J, with 10 bases between. The CDR3 sequence is CASSQEQVVYEQYF. The CDR3 nucleotides are TGCGCCAGCAGCCAAGAACAGGTGGTGTACGAGCAGTACTTC.

This clone occurred a few times. The genes are TRBV19 and TRBJ2-1; 7 bases agree with TRBD1. This CDR3 comprises 17 residues. V was pared by 5 bases and J by 5 bases, with 15 bases of the junction left unmatched. Germline CDR1 and CDR2: LNHDA and SQIVND (reference sequence). CDR3: CASSYNRGPSINNEQFF. In nucleotides, the CDR3 is TGTGCCAGTAGTTATAACAGGGGACCCTCAATTAACAATGAGCAGTTCTTC.

Only one count was recorded for this clone. The chain links TRBV19 to TRBJ1-2, with D maybe TRBD1 (6 bases). V was cut by 5 bases and J by 1 base, with 14 bases left in between. The CDR3 contains 15 residues. Germline-derived CDR1 and CDR2 are LNHDA and SQIVND (reference sequence). The CDR3 spells CASSPGEWGNYGYTF. The CDR3 DNA is TGTGCCAGTAGTCCAGGGGAATGGGGTAACTATGGCTACACCTTC.

The count of this clone is one. This chain connects TRBV6-6 to TRBJ1-1; possibly TRBD1 for D (6 bases). This CDR3 has 14 residues. With 10 bases removed from V and 1 base from J, the gap between germline ends came to 16 bases. Germline V gives CDR1 MNHNY, CDR2 SVGAGI (reference sequence). The CDR3 nucleotides are TGTGCCACTCGACCGGGGGCGGAGAACACTGAAGCTTTCTTT. Translation: CATRPGAENTEAFF.

This clone came up once. The J gene is TRBJ2-3, the V gene TRBV5-1, with D unclear. The CDR3 is made up of 14 amino acids. V was pared by 4 bases and J by 1 base, with 10 bases between. Germline CDR1 is SGHRS and CDR2 is YFSETQ. Written as DNA, the CDR3 is TGCGCCAGCAGCCCACGACTCGGCACAGATACGCAGTATTTT. Translated: CASSPRLGTDTQYF.

The chain employs TRBV6-5 and TRBJ1-3; TRBD1 matches at 7 bases. Germline V gives CDR1 MNHEY, CDR2 SVGAGI. The V segment lost 7 bases and the J segment 4 bases; nucleotides outside the gene matches: 10. The CDR3 spans 15 residues. Here the CDR3 reads CASKGGRSGGNTIYF. The CDR3 DNA is TGTGCCAGCAAAGGGGGCCGGTCGGGAGGAAACACCATATATTTT.

V is TRBV30 and J is TRBJ1-4, with TRBD1 as a possible D gene (6 bases). CDR1 is GTSNPN, CDR2 SVGIG, per germline (reference sequence). The CDR3 extends over 15 amino acids. The V end was cut by 1 base, the J end by 4 bases, with 13 bases between. The CDR3 DNA follows: TGTGCCTGGAGTGAAACAGGGCTCAATAATGAAAAACTGTTTTTT. As protein: CAWSETGLNNEKLFF.

The chain links TRBV7-2 to TRBJ2-1; D call uncertain. The CDR3 sequence is 15 residues long. Germline values: CDR1 SGHTA, CDR2 FQGNSA. V lost 2 bases and J 0 bases, leaving 8 bases between the germline ends. CDR3 in amino acids: CASSLFESSYNEQFF. DNA of the CDR3: TGTGCCAGCAGCTTATTTGAGAGCTCCTACAATGAGCAGTTCTTC.

The V gene is TRBV2, the J gene TRBJ1-1, with 12 bases matching TRBD1. J was trimmed by 3 bases and V by 1 base; bases with no gene match: 3. Germline values: CDR1 SNHLY, CDR2 FYNNEI. The CDR3 runs to 16 residues. CDR3 nucleotide sequence: TGTGCCAGCAGTGAAGGGGGACAGGGGGCGTACACTGAAGCTTTCTTT. This sequence encodes CASSEGGQGAYTEAFF.

The chain couples TRBV4-2 to TRBJ1-6, with 10 positions matching TRBD1. The germline CDR1 and CDR2 sequences are LGHNA and YNFKEQ. V shed 2 bases, J shed 5 bases, and the junction held 9 bases outside the gene matches. This CDR3 is 18 amino acids long. CDR3 sequence: CASSQPRRTGGDNSPLHF. The CDR3 DNA is TGTGCCAGCAGCCAACCCCGCAGGACAGGGGGAGATAATTCACCCCTCCACTTT.

This chain links TRBV19 with TRBJ2-7; 9 nucleotides align to TRBD1. V gave up 5 bases and J gave up 4 bases; unmatched junction bases: 6. Germline CDR1 reads LNHDA; CDR2 reads SQIVND (reference sequence). The CDR3 extends over 14 amino acids. Here the CDR3 DNA reads TGTGCCAGTAGTCCGAGGACAGGGGAGTACGAGCAGTACTTC. Its protein is CASSPRTGEYEQYF.